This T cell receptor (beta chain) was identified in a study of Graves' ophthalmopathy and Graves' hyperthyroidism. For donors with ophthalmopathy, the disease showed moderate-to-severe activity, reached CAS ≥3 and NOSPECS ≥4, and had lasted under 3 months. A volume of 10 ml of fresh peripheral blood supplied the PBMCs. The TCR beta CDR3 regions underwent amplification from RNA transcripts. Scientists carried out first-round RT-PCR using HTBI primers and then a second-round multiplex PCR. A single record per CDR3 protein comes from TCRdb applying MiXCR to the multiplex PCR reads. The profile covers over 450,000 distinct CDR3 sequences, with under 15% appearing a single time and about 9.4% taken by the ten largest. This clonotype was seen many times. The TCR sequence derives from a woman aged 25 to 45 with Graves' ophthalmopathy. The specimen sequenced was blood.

The CDR3 sequence: CASSHGIYGYTF. The CDR3, as DNA: TGTGCCAGTAGTCACGGGATCTATGGCTACACCTTC. The rearrangement joins TRBV19 to TRBJ1-2; D is unresolved. Trimming stripped 5 bases from V and 4 bases from J, with 8 bases between. CDR3 length: 12 residues. Germline values: CDR1 LNHDA, CDR2 SQIVND (reference sequence).